The clone carrying this T cell receptor beta chain was picked up a small number of times. Its antigen is currently unknown. TCRdb keeps only in-frame clones here, not all; method: immunoSEQ multiplex PCR. The sample includes about 6,800 clones, just under 80% of them seen just once. J was trimmed by 6 bases and V by 0 bases; bases with no gene match: 5. CDR1 is SGDLS, CDR2 YYNGEE, per germline. This CDR3 region has 16 residues. Each of the patients experienced relapse following autologous stem cell transplantation, and their brentuximab vedotin exposure differed. Thawed PBMCs underwent magnetic negative selection to yield purified CD4+ T cells. The sample belongs to a study of PD-1 blockade in classical Hodgkin lymphoma. Study-level results: Repertoire differences lack defined causes, possibly disease activity or prior therapy. The study reported lower baseline TCR diversity in newly diagnosed patients than in healthy donors.

The sequencing here drew on CD4+ T cells from blood, taken at baseline. The source of this sequence is a human donor with classical Hodgkin lymphoma. This chain links TRBV9 with TRBJ2-2; TRBD2 matches at 10 bases. CDR3 in amino acids: CASSVVPSGSSGELFF. The CDR3 DNA follows: TGTGCCAGCAGCGTAGTACCTAGCGGGAGCTCCGGGGAGCTGTTTTTT.